The TCR beta chain described here comes from a study of T cells in Graves' hyperthyroidism and ophthalmopathy. From RNA transcripts, TCR beta CDR3 regions were amplified. HTBI primers were the set used in a first-round RT-PCR of the TCR CDR3. TCRdb called the multiplex PCR reads again in MiXCR, with one record for every CDR3 protein. The sample has about 250,000 distinct CDR3 sequences; approximately 25% are singletons. Germline V CDR1 and CDR2: MNHNS, SASEGT. Deletions cut 6 bases from V and 0 bases from J, with 14 bases between. The CDR3 is made up of 15 amino acids. The receptor was derived from a woman in her thirties or forties with Graves' ophthalmopathy. The chain carries TRBV6-1 and TRBJ1-2; D is undetermined. Sequencing input: blood. CDR3 in amino acids: CASRDRGLANYGYTF. CDR3 DNA: TGTGCCAGCAGAGATAGAGGTTTAGCTAACTATGGCTACACCTTC.